The TCR beta chain described here comes from a study of T cell repertoires in cytomegalovirus infection. Broader study findings: Clonotypes of TCR beta that were HLA-C-restricted and CMV-specific dominated the ex vivo response.

This clonotype showed up just a few times. The antigen remains unidentified. TCRdb ran MiXCR on the reads and lists one entry per CDR3 protein. The sample has about 740,000 distinct CDR3 sequences, around 31% seen once; the top ten hold 15% to 20%. Trimming shortened V by 3 bases and J by 2 bases, and 17 bases separated the two germline ends. Germline values: CDR1 LNHDA, CDR2 SQIVND (reference sequence). This CDR3 contains 18 residues. The specimen comprised cultured PBMCs, sampled from culture after CMV antigen stimulation. The chain couples TRBV19 to TRBJ1-6; D possibly corresponds to TRBD1 (5 bases). This receptor was identified in a human donor in good health (CMV status not recorded). Some clones in this sample may be carry-over from other donors' samples. CDR3 sequence: CASSMTNRGRAYNSPLHF. The CDR3 DNA reads as TGTGCCAGTAGTATGACGAATCGCGGCAGGGCCTATAATTCACCCCTCCACTTT.